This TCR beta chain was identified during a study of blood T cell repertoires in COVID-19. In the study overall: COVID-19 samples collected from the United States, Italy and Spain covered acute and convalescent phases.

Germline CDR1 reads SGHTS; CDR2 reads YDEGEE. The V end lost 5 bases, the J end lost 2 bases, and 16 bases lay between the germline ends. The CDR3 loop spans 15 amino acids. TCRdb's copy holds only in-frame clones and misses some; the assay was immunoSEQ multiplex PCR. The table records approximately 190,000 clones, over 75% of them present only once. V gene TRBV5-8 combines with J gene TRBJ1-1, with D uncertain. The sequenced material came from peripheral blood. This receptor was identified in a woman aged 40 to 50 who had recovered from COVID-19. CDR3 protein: CASSWRRARNTEAFF. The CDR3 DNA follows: TGTGCCAGCAGTTGGAGGAGGGCGAGAAACACTGAAGCTTTCTTT.